This TCR beta chain was recorded in a study of response to subunit inactivated influenza vaccine. The study's findings and limits: The authors offered the suggestion that each seasonal influenza vaccination recruits few new T cells.

This clonotype appeared many times. Its antigen is unknown. TCRdb recomputed calls from the RT-PCR reads with MiXCR, one row per CDR3 protein. The sample has 450,000 to 600,000 distinct CDR3 sequences; approximately 7.8% are singletons. CDR1 is DFQATT, CDR2 SNEGSKA, per germline (reference sequence). The V end was cut by 4 bases, the J end by 2 bases, with 9 bases between. The CDR3 is 12 residues long. This sequence was found in a man between 50 and 69 years old who received an inactivated influenza vaccine. Sequencing was performed on PBMCs from blood, taken roughly 24 months after vaccination. The rearrangement links TRBV20-1 to TRBJ2-7; a possible D gene is TRBD1 (5 bases). The CDR3 reads CSANRLTYEQYF. CDR3 bases: TGCAGTGCTAACAGGCTCACCTACGAGCAGTACTTC.